This note documents a single T cell receptor beta chain sequence. What it binds is not known. CDR1 is ENHRY and CDR2 is SYGVKD in the germline V gene. The CDR3 is 16 amino acids. J was trimmed by 2 bases and V by 4 bases; bases with no gene match: 9. The data were obtained in a study of Ad26.COV2.S vaccination and SARS-CoV-2 variants. Clones were sequenced by immunoSEQ multiplex PCR, and TCRdb holds only the in-frame ones, with some missing. The sample contains 300,000 to 350,000 clones, around nine tenths of which appear only once. This sample's treatment: roughly 18 received Ad26.COV2.S at low or high dose, single or two shots; about 5 received placebo; per-sample allocation not given. Samples were taken on day 63 after the first vaccine or placebo injection. Broader study findings: Substantial breadth in spike-specific CD8+ and CD4+ T cell responses was reportedly seen after vaccination.

This sample comprised peripheral blood, obtained in a trial of Ad26.COV2.S vaccine versus placebo. This chain uses TRBV10-3 with TRBJ2-7, with 9 bases aligning to TRBD2. This receptor was identified in a person aged 18 to 59 who received the Ad26.COV2.S COVID-19 vaccine or a placebo. CDR3: CAISGGSGSQTYEQYF. The CDR3 nucleotides are TGTGCCATCAGTGGTGGTAGCGGGAGCCAAACCTACGAGCAGTACTTC.